These 27 T cell receptor beta chains share one sample of origin, sequenced in a study of CD8+CD57+ T cells in acquired aplastic anemia. Using genomic DNA as the template, TCR beta VDJ and CDR3 profiling was carried out. Via MiXCR, TCRdb re-called the reads, giving one row per CDR3 protein. The sample gives 130,000 or so distinct CDR3 sequences, 41% of which show up once; roughly 8.4% is in the top ten. Material: sorted CD4+, CD8+, or CD8+CD57+ T cells (not recorded which) from PBMCs. The receptor source for this set is a human donor in good health, serving as a control.

This chain joins TRBV9 and TRBJ1-6; 7 positions agree with TRBD1. There are 14 residues in the CDR3. Unmatched junction bases numbered 4, after V lost 1 base and J lost 9 bases. From germline, CDR1 is SGDLS and CDR2 YYNGEE. Here the CDR3 reads CASSVSGGGSPLHF. The CDR3 region has the DNA TGTGCCAGCAGCGTATCAGGGGGAGGTTCACCCCTCCACTTT.

With regard to this clonotype: A much larger clone lies one base from this, so it may be a read error. The chain employs TRBV7-9 and TRBJ1-4; 7 nucleotides line up with TRBD1. Germline assignment: CDR1 SEHNR and CDR2 FQNEAQ (reference sequence). The CDR3 runs 15 residues. The CDR3 nucleotides read TGTACCAGCAGCTTACAGGGGCCCAGTAATGAAAAACTGTTTTTT. Translated: CTSSLQGPSNEKLFF.

Many counts were recorded for this clonotype. The chain employs TRBV2 and TRBJ2-6; D not resolved. Germline V gene data show CDR1 as SNHLY and CDR2 as FYNNEI. V was shortened by 4 bases and J by 0 bases, with 4 bases between the two germline ends. The length of the CDR3 is 14 residues. In DNA, the CDR3 is TGTGCCAGCAGTGGAGGCTCTGGGGCCAACGTCCTGACTTTC. The encoded protein is CASSGGSGANVLTF. Together with reference TRBV2 and TRBJ2-6, the CDR3 gives the full variable domain: EPEVTQTPSHQVTQMGQEVILRCVPISNHLYFYWYRQILGQKVEFLVSFYNNEISEKSEIFDDQFSVERPDGSNFTLKIRSTKLEDSAMYFCASSGGSGANVLTFGAGSRLTVL.

The rearrangement links TRBV10-2 to TRBJ2-1, with TRBD2 matching over 12 bases. Per the germline V gene, CDR1 is WSHSY and CDR2 is SAAADI. There are 16 residues in the CDR3. Germline trimming cut 5 bases from V and 5 bases from J; bases unmatched to any gene: 7. DNA for the CDR3: TGCGCCAGCAGTCTAGCGGGGGGGTATGGAGACAATGAGCAGTTCTTC. Protein: CASSLAGGYGDNEQFF.

About this clonotype: Since a much larger clone is just one base distant, this may be a read error. This chain uses TRBV6-6 with TRBJ1-1; maybe TRBD1 (5 bases). The CDR3 is 11 amino acids. Trimming stripped 5 bases from V and 13 bases from J, with 14 bases between. Per the germline V gene, CDR1 is MNHNY and CDR2 is SVGAGI (reference sequence). The CDR3 is CASSNGGKVFF. CDR3 sequence (DNA): TGTGCCAGCAGTAACGGGGGAAAAGTTTTCTTT.

CDR3 nucleotide sequence: TGCAGCGTGGACAGGGGTTCTTTCTATGGCTACACCTTC. It specifies CSVDRGSFYGYTF. The rearrangement joins TRBV29-1 to TRBJ1-2; the match to TRBD1 covers 9 bases. The trim removed 6 bases at V and 4 bases at J, leaving 6 bases unmatched. CDR1 and CDR2 (germline): SQVTM, ANQGSEA. The CDR3 covers 13 residues.

Many counts were recorded for this clonotype. The CDR3 loop reads CASSRDGGGVYTDTQYF. CDR3 nucleotide sequence: TGTGCCAGCAGCCGCGACGGGGGGGGAGTTTACACAGATACGCAGTATTTT. The chain links TRBV7-2 to TRBJ2-3; TRBD2 agrees at 8 bases. From germline, CDR1 is SGHTA and CDR2 FQGNSA. Trimming cost V 5 bases and J 2 bases; bases outside gene matches: 12. The CDR3 sequence is 17 residues long.

There are a few counts of this clonotype. The V and J genes are TRBV6-1 and TRBJ2-1; TRBD2 agrees at 10 bases. The CDR3 is 16 amino acids. Trimming took 2 bases from V and 5 from J; bases not matched to a gene: 6. The germline gives CDR1 MNHNS, CDR2 SASEGT. The CDR3 nucleotides are TGTGCCAGCAGTGAACTAGCGGGAGCCATGAACAATGAGCAGTTCTTC. Translation gives CASSELAGAMNNEQFF.

As regards this clonotype: Since a much larger clone is just one base distant, this may be a read error. J is TRBJ2-7 and V is TRBV2; D uncertain. CDR1 and CDR2 from the germline V gene are SNHLY and FYNNEI. Trimming left V 9 bases short and J 6 bases short, with 21 bases between. The CDR3 loop spans 14 amino acids. The CDR3 sequence: CARSLSLGIGEQYF. In DNA form, the CDR3 reads TGTGCCAGGAGTTTATCGCTAGGGATTGGCGAGCAGTACTTC.

This clonotype has a count of ten or more. The rearrangement uses TRBV29-1 and TRBJ1-2, with D tentatively TRBD1 (6 bases). Germline V gives CDR1 SQVTM, CDR2 ANQGSEA. The CDR3 is 16 residues long. Trimming took off 3 bases at V and 4 bases at J, with 21 bases between the two ends. The CDR3 sequence is CSVDTAGQTTGYGYTF. In nucleotides, the CDR3 is TGCAGCGTTGATACTGCGGGACAAACAACGGGCTATGGCTACACCTTC.

This clonotype was picked up many times. The chain has TRBV15 and TRBJ2-6, with a tentative D call TRBD2 (7 bases). The germline gives CDR1 LNHNV, CDR2 YYDKDF (reference sequence). The germline V and J ends were trimmed by 8 bases and 1 base, with 18 bases remaining between them. The CDR3 covers 17 residues. The CDR3 coding sequence is TGTGCCACCGCCGGGGGCGGGAGATGGTCTGGGGCCAACGTCCTGACTTTC. It yields the protein CATAGGGRWSGANVLTF.

In regard to this clonotype: A read error is likely, as this CDR3 ends without the conserved phenylalanine or tryptophan. The CDR3 protein is CASSLVGTEAFL. CDR3 DNA sequence: TGTGCCAGCAGTTTAGTGGGGACTGAGGCTTTCCTT. The rearrangement uses TRBV12-3 or TRBV12-4 and TRBJ1-1; D is possibly TRBD1 (5 bases). The CDR3 runs to 12 residues.

The rearrangement links TRBV10-3 to TRBJ2-3; 10 nucleotides align to TRBD1. This CDR3 has 14 amino acids. Trimming removed 11 bases from V and 2 bases from J; junction bases left unmatched: 7. Per the germline V gene, CDR1 is ENHRY and CDR2 is SYGVKD. The CDR3 region has the DNA TGTGCCGCCTGGGGACAGGGGAACACAGATACGCAGTATTTT. Encoded protein: CAAWGQGNTDTQYF.

The V gene is TRBV27, the J gene TRBJ2-1, with 13 bases that match TRBD2. Per germline, CDR1 MNHEY and CDR2 SMNVEV (reference sequence). Trimming at V came to 6 bases and at J to 4 bases, leaving 9 bases not matched to a gene. The CDR3 is 17 amino acids. The chain's CDR3 is CASSYTGLAGQYNEQFF. CDR3 sequence (DNA): TGTGCCAGCAGCTATACGGGACTAGCGGGACAGTACAATGAGCAGTTCTTC.

The gene calls are TRBV6-2 or TRBV6-3 and TRBJ1-6; TRBD1 might be the D (5 bases). V lost 2 bases and J 6 bases, leaving 5 bases between the germline ends. This CDR3 is built from 13 residues. Germline values: CDR1 MNHEY, CDR2 SVGEGT. CDR3: CASSYDSNSPLHF. The CDR3 nucleotides are TGTGCCAGCAGTTACGACAGTAATTCACCCCTCCACTTT.

The sample holds many counts of this clonotype. The rearrangement joins TRBV5-1 to TRBJ1-1; weak D call: TRBD1 (5 bases). This CDR3 is built from 13 residues. The V end was cut by 2 bases, the J end by 3 bases, with 8 bases between. Germline CDR1 is SGHRS and CDR2 is YFSETQ. CDR3 sequence reads: CASSFQGDTEAFF. The CDR3 DNA reads TGCGCCAGCAGCTTTCAGGGAGACACTGAAGCTTTCTTT. The variable domain in full, with the rest retrieved from reference TRBV5-1 and TRBJ1-1, is KAGVTQTPRYLIKTRGQQVTLSCSPISGHRSVSWYQQTPGQGLQFLFEYFSETQRNKGNFPGRFSGRQFSNSRSEMNVSTLELGDSALYLCASSFQGDTEAFFGQGTRLTVV.

The gene calls are TRBV24-1 and TRBJ2-7; D remains ambiguous. CDR3 size: 11 residues. Trimming left V 1 base short and J 9 bases short, with 6 bases between. The germline V gene has CDR1 KGHDR and CDR2 SFDVKD. CDR3 residues: CATSDLRRQYF. The CDR3, as DNA: TGTGCCACCAGTGATTTAAGGCGGCAGTACTTC.

This clonotype was observed a single time. The V gene is TRBV7-9, the J gene TRBJ1-2, with 7 bases fitting TRBD1. This CDR3 is built from 13 residues. Germline CDR1 and CDR2: SEHNR and FQNEAQ (reference sequence). V trimming: 3 bases; J trimming: 8 bases; junction bases outside the gene matches: 6. This CDR3 is CASSFTGDAGYTF. DNA for the CDR3: TGTGCCAGCAGCTTCACAGGGGATGCGGGCTACACCTTC.

Details on this clonotype: Lacking the conserved final phenylalanine or tryptophan, this CDR3 likely reflects a read error. In nucleotides, the CDR3 is TGTGCCAGCAGCCGGGGACACCGGGGGCGGGAGACCCAGTACTCC. It specifies CASSRGHRGRETQYS. The chain recombines TRBV11-1 with TRBJ2-5; D tentatively fits TRBD1 or TRBD2 (6 bases each). The CDR3 is 15 residues long. V lost 5 bases, J lost 5 bases, and 18 bases lay in between. Germline CDR1 reads SGHAT; CDR2 reads FQDESV (reference sequence).

A few counts support this clonotype. The chain recombines TRBV10-3 with TRBJ1-1; no clear D gene. Trimming shortened V by 6 bases and J by 8 bases, and 19 bases separated the two germline ends. CDR1 and CDR2 (germline): ENHRY, SYGVKD. This CDR3 has 14 residues. CDR3 DNA sequence: TGTGCCATCAGCTCACGAGGATTGGACGGCGAAGCTTTCTTT. Amino acid sequence: CAISSRGLDGEAFF.

This chain joins TRBV24-1 and TRBJ1-2; D gene unclear. The V and J ends lost 5 bases and 4 bases respectively, with 10 bases between them. The CDR3 is made up of 13 amino acids. Germline V gene sequence: CDR1 KGHDR, CDR2 SFDVKD. The CDR3 sequence: CATSVGEGYGYTF. CDR3 bases: TGTGCCACCAGTGTAGGCGAGGGCTATGGCTACACCTTC.

J is TRBJ2-5 and V is TRBV7-9; D could derive from TRBD1 or TRBD2 (5 bases each). The CDR3 spans 13 residues. Germline V gene data show CDR1 as SEHNR and CDR2 as FQNEAQ (reference sequence). Trimming shortened V by 6 bases and J by 2 bases, and 10 bases separated the two germline ends. The CDR3 region is CASSRDDQETQYF. CDR3 in DNA: TGTGCCAGCAGTCGGGACGATCAAGAGACCCAGTACTTC.

As to this clonotype: A junction end diverges from the germline sequence, so it may reflect a read error. The rearrangement joins TRBV18 to TRBJ2-1; TRBD2 is a possible D gene (5 bases). Germline V gene data show CDR1 as KGHSH and CDR2 as LQKENI. This CDR3 is built from 13 residues. CDR3 bases: TGTGTCAGCTCACCACGGGGTTACAATGAGCAGTTCTTC. This translates into CVSSPRGYNEQFF.

The sample holds many counts of this clonotype. V gene TRBV30 combines with J gene TRBJ1-2, with 8 positions matching TRBD1. The CDR3 has 14 amino acids. CDR1 is GTSNPN, CDR2 SVGIG, per germline (reference sequence). With 1 base clipped from V and 4 bases from J, the junction kept 5 bases outside the gene matches. The CDR3 nucleotides read TGTGCCTGGAGTGCCGGACAGGGAGGCTATGGCTACACCTTC. It yields the protein CAWSAGQGGYGYTF.

There are many counts of this clonotype. V gene TRBV9 combines with J gene TRBJ2-3, with D perhaps TRBD2 (6 bases). The CDR3 is 14 amino acids. Trimming cost V 3 bases and J 0 bases, with 8 bases left between them. CDR1 is SGDLS, CDR2 YYNGEE, per germline. The CDR3 is CASSAGTSTDTQYF. Written as DNA, the CDR3 is TGTGCCAGCAGCGCCGGGACTAGCACAGATACGCAGTATTTT.

This chain joins TRBV3-1 and TRBJ1-3; D may be TRBD1 (5 bases). CDR1 and CDR2 from the germline V gene are LGHDT and YNNKEL (reference sequence). Trimming stripped 3 bases from V and 4 bases from J, with 13 bases between. The CDR3 totals 15 residues. CDR3 nucleotide sequence: TGTGCCAGCAGCCATGGGGGAAGCCCGGGAAACACCATATATTTT. Its translation: CASSHGGSPGNTIYF. The whole variable domain, remainder taken from reference TRBV3-1 and TRBJ1-3, is DTAVSQTPKYLVTQMGNDKSIKCEQNLGHDTMYWYKQDSKKFLKIMFSYNNKELIINETVPNRFSPKSPDKAHLNLHINSLELGDSAVYFCASSHGGSPGNTIYFGEGSWLTVV.

Turning to this clonotype: As the CDR3 is not closed by the conserved phenylalanine or tryptophan, this likely results from a read error. The chain recombines TRBV5-1 with TRBJ2-5; D ambiguous. The V and J ends lost 4 bases and 4 bases respectively, with 5 bases between them. Germline CDR1 SGHRS, CDR2 YFSETQ. The CDR3 has 11 residues. The CDR3 DNA sequence: TGCGCCAGCAGCCAATTAGAGACCCAGTACCTC. This translates into CASSQLETQYL.